This T cell receptor beta chain was sequenced during a study of T cell responses to AZD1222 COVID-19 vaccine. Whole-study findings and limits: The span of vaccine-associated CD4 TCRs extended across spike, with dominance at 160-218 and 743-854. Of the AZD1222 recipients, only 5 to 7 were seropositive at baseline. Targeting of unmutated variant regions was reportedly seen in nearly half of spike-specific TCRs. Two doses of AZD1222 preceded a rise in Spike-specific TCR breadth and depth.

There are 14 residues in the CDR3. From germline, CDR1 is SGHTA and CDR2 FQGNSA. V was cut by 2 bases and J by 5 bases, with 9 bases left in between. Assay used: immunoSEQ multiplex PCR; TCRdb lists only in-frame clones, some missing. Here the sample spans 90,000 to 120,000 clones, around 92% being singletons. Comments on this clone: Antigen specificity is unknown.

The chain carries TRBV7-2 and TRBJ1-4; tentatively, D is TRBD1 (5 bases). The receptor's source is an adult who received the AZD1222 COVID-19 vaccine. This sample comprised peripheral blood, obtained 28 days after the second AZD1222 dose. CDR3 protein: CASSLLGGNEKLFF. In DNA form, the CDR3 reads TGTGCCAGCAGCTTACTGGGGGGGAATGAAAAACTGTTTTTT.